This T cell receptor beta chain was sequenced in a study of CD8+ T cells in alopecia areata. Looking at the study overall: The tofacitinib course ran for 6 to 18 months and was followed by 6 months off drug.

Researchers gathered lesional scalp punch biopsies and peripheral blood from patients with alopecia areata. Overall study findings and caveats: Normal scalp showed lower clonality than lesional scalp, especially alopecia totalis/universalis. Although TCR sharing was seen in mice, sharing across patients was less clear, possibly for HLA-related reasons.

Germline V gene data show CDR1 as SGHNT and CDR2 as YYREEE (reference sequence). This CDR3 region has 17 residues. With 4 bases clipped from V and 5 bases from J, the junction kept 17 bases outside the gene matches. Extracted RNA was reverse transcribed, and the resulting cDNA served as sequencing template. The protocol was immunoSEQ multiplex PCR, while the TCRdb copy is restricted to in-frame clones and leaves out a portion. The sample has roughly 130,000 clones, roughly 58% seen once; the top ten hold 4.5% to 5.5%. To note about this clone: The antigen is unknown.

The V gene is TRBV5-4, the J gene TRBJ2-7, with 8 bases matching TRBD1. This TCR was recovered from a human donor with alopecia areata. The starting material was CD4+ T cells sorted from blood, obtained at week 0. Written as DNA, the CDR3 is TGTGCCAGCAGCCCAGGGACAGGAGGTCCGGCCTTACACGAGCAGTACTTC. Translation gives CASSPGTGGPALHEQYF.